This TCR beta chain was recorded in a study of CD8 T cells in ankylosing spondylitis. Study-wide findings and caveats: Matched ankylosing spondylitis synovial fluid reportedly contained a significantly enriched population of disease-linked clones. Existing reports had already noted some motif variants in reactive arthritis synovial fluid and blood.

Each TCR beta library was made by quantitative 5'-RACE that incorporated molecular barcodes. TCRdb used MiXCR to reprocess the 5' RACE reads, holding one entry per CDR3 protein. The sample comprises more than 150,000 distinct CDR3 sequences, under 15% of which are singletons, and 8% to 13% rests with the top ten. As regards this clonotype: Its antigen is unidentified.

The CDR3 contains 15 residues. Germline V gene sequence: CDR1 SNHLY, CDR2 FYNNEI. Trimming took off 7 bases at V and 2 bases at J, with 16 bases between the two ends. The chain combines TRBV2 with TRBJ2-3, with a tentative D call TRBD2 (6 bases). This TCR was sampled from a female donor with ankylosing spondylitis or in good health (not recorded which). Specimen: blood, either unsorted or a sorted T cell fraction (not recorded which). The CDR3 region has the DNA TGTGCCAGCACCCCTAGCGAGATGTACACAGATACGCAGTATTTT. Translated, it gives CASTPSEMYTDTQYF.